This passage covers 31 T cell receptor beta chains from one sample sequenced in a study of shared clonotypes between healthy human individuals. Using immunoSEQ multiplex PCR, the repertoire was profiled, and TCRdb retains in-frame clones only, with some absent. The sample shows approximately 1.5 million clones, approximately 98.5% of them seen only once. The sample taken for sequencing was naive CD4+ T cells sorted from blood. The subset is: CD45RA+ positively selected. The receptors derive from a man between 25 and 39 years old in good health.

The chain recombines TRBV7-9 with TRBJ1-4; D call uncertain. Trimming removed 6 bases at V and 6 bases at J, with 17 bases between. The CDR3 has 15 residues. The germline gives CDR1 SEHNR, CDR2 FQNEAQ (reference sequence). The DNA for the CDR3 is TGTGCCAGCAGATCAGTGGTAGGGCTGGATGAAAAACTGTTTTTT. Its protein is CASRSVVGLDEKLFF.

This chain links TRBV14 with TRBJ2-5; maybe TRBD2 (6 bases). This CDR3 is 16 amino acids long. In germline, CDR1 is SGHDN, CDR2 FVKESK. Trimming stripped 5 bases from V and 1 base from J, with 17 bases between. The CDR3 sequence: CASSEVGRRGQETQYF. In DNA, the CDR3 is TGTGCCAGCAGCGAAGTCGGGCGGAGGGGCCAAGAGACCCAGTACTTC.

The CDR3 loop reads CASSHPGRGNTEAFF. CDR3 DNA sequence: TGTGCCAGCAGCCACCCCGGGCGGGGGAACACTGAAGCTTTCTTT. The chain couples TRBV6-6 to TRBJ1-1; D unclear. The CDR3 consists of 15 residues. Germline CDR1 is MNHNY and CDR2 is SVGAGI (reference sequence). Trimming stripped 6 bases from V and 1 base from J, with 15 bases between.

In nucleotides, the CDR3 is TGTGCCAGCTTAAGGGACAGGGGGCTGAACACTGAAGCTTTCTTT. Amino acid sequence: CASLRDRGLNTEAFF. V and J are TRBV27 and TRBJ1-1, with 12 bases lining up with TRBD1. The junction had 4 bases not matched to a gene; V was cut back by 8 bases and J by 0 bases. The CDR3 is 15 amino acids. The germline V gene has CDR1 MNHEY and CDR2 SMNVEV (reference sequence).

J is TRBJ2-1 and V is TRBV6-5, with a tentative D call TRBD2 (6 bases). This CDR3 region has 12 residues. Trimming shortened V by 9 bases and J by 4 bases, and 10 bases separated the two germline ends. Germline CDR1 reads MNHEY; CDR2 reads SVGAGI. CDR3 in DNA: TGTGCCAGTGGGGGGTTGTACAATGAGCAGTTCTTC. Residues: CASGGLYNEQFF.

The chain uses TRBV10-2 and TRBJ2-7; D gene unclear. Trimming stripped 0 bases from V and 3 bases from J, with 21 bases between. Looked up from germline, CDR1 is WSHSY and CDR2 is SAAADI. The CDR3 sequence is 18 residues long. CDR3 in DNA: TGCGCCAGCAGTGAGTCAACCCCCCCGTACCTCGCGGACTACGAGCAGTACTTC. Translating it yields CASSESTPPYLADYEQYF.

The rearrangement links TRBV30 to TRBJ1-1; TRBD1 might be the D (6 bases). From germline, CDR1 is GTSNPN and CDR2 SVGIG (reference sequence). The CDR3 totals 13 residues. Trimming took off 4 bases at V and 5 bases at J, with 14 bases between the two ends. For the CDR3, the DNA is TGTGCCTGGACCCTAAGGGGGGGGACTGAAGCTTTCTTT. It codes for CAWTLRGGTEAFF.

V gene TRBV5-1 combines with J gene TRBJ2-4; TRBD2 aligns across 7 bases. CDR1 is SGHRS and CDR2 is YFSETQ in the germline V gene. The CDR3 extends over 16 amino acids. The V segment lost 5 bases and the J segment 5 bases; nucleotides outside the gene matches: 13. DNA of the CDR3: TGCGCCAGCAGAACATCGGGGGAGGGTAGCCAAAACATTCAGTACTTC. Translated, it gives CASRTSGEGSQNIQYF.

V and J are TRBV18 and TRBJ1-1, with 12 bases matching TRBD1. The V gene's germline CDR1 is KGHSH and CDR2 LQKENI. The J segment lost 12 bases and the V segment lost 5 bases, leaving 7 bases of the junction unmatched. The CDR3 has 13 amino acids. The CDR3 sequence: CASSTGTGGRTFF. CDR3 bases: TGTGCCAGCTCAACCGGGACAGGGGGCCGTACTTTCTTT.

The chain links TRBV20-1 to TRBJ2-3; no reliable D call. The V gene lost 2 bases and the J gene lost 7 bases, with 7 bases spanning the gap. Germline assignment: CDR1 DFQATT and CDR2 SNEGSKA (reference sequence). The CDR3 consists of 11 residues. The DNA for the CDR3 is TGCAGTGCTAGATCCGCAAATACGCAGTATTTT. This translates into CSARSANTQYF.

The chain has TRBV6-6 and TRBJ2-2; D uncertain. Germline values: CDR1 MNHNY, CDR2 SVGAGI (reference sequence). The CDR3 is made up of 13 amino acids. V gave up 2 bases and J gave up 6 bases, with 7 bases separating them. CDR3 in DNA: TGTGCCAGCAGTTACCTAGTGGCCGGGGAGCTGTTTTTT. It encodes CASSYLVAGELFF.

J is TRBJ2-7 and V is TRBV7-7; TRBD1 aligns across 7 bases. J was trimmed by 6 bases and V by 1 base; bases with no gene match: 3. The CDR3 contains 13 residues. Per germline, CDR1 SSHAT and CDR2 FNYEAQ (reference sequence). The CDR3 DNA reads TGTGCCAGCAGCTTAGACAGGGGATTCGAGCAGTACTTC. It codes for CASSLDRGFEQYF. Together with reference TRBV7-7 and TRBJ2-7, the CDR3 gives the full variable domain: GAGVSQSPRYKVTKRGQDVTLRCDPISSHATLYWYQQALGQGPEFLTYFNYEAQPDKSGLPSDRFSAERPEGSISTLTIQRTEQRDSAMYRCASSLDRGFEQYFGPGTRLTVT.

This rearrangement joins TRBV29-1 to TRBJ2-3, with a tentative D call TRBD2 (5 bases). CDR1 SQVTM and CDR2 ANQGSEA come from the germline V gene. Deletions cut 7 bases from V and 2 bases from J, with 13 bases between. This CDR3 has 13 residues. In DNA, the CDR3 is TGCAGCGCTATAGCGATGCCCACAGATACGCAGTATTTT. It codes for CSAIAMPTDTQYF.

This chain's CDR3 is CASMKPDNTGELFF. CDR3 nucleotide sequence: TGTGCCAGTATGAAGCCGGATAACACCGGGGAGCTGTTTTTT. The rearrangement uses TRBV19 and TRBJ2-2; D is uncertain. Germline CDR1 is LNHDA and CDR2 is SQIVND (reference sequence). Trimming removed 7 bases from V and 2 bases from J, with 11 bases in between. The CDR3 has 14 residues.

The chain joins TRBV28 to TRBJ2-1; 9 nucleotides agree with TRBD2. Trimming removed 2 bases from V and 5 bases from J; junction bases left unmatched: 4. The CDR3 loop spans 15 amino acids. Germline V gene lookup returns CDR1 MDHEN and CDR2 SYDVKM. CDR3 DNA: TGTGCCAGCAGTTTAAGGCGGGAGGGCCACAATGAGCAGTTCTTC. As protein: CASSLRREGHNEQFF.

V and J are TRBV6-6 and TRBJ2-7; 9 nucleotides match TRBD1. The CDR3 has 15 amino acids. The V gene end was trimmed by 6 bases and the J gene end by 1 base; junction bases not matched to a gene: 7. Germline lookup yields CDR1 MNHNY and CDR2 SVGAGI (reference sequence). The CDR3, as DNA: TGTGCCAGCAGAACGGACAGGGGCGAATCCTACGAGCAGTACTTC. This gives the protein CASRTDRGESYEQYF.

The V call is TRBV7-9, the J call TRBJ2-7; 7 bases line up with TRBD2. The V segment lost 0 bases and the J segment 4 bases; nucleotides outside the gene matches: 9. CDR1 SEHNR and CDR2 FQNEAQ come from the germline V gene (reference sequence). The CDR3 is 16 amino acids. The CDR3 DNA is TGTGCCAGCAGCTTAGCGCTGGGCGGGAGCCCGTACGAGCAGTACTTC. This sequence encodes CASSLALGGSPYEQYF.

The chain links TRBV9 to TRBJ1-5; 9 nucleotides match TRBD1. The CDR3 spans 16 residues. Looked up from germline, CDR1 is SGDLS and CDR2 is YYNGEE. V lost 4 bases and J lost 4; bases outside the gene matches: 9. The DNA for the CDR3 is TGTGCCAGCAGCAGGGGACAGGGCCTGAGTAATCAGCCCCAGCATTTT. It translates to CASSRGQGLSNQPQHF.

The CDR3 DNA reads as TGTGCCAGCCTGGACAGCCCCGGGGCCAACGTCCTGACTTTC. Translated: CASLDSPGANVLTF. The gene calls are TRBV19 and TRBJ2-6, with D possibly matching TRBD1 (6 bases). Germline values: CDR1 LNHDA, CDR2 SQIVND (reference sequence). The V and J ends lost 9 bases and 4 bases respectively, with 13 bases between them. The CDR3 covers 14 residues.

This sequence joins TRBV28 and TRBJ2-1; TRBD1 agrees at 8 bases. Germline CDR1 reads MDHEN; CDR2 reads SYDVKM. This CDR3 has 15 amino acids. V shed 5 bases and J 5 bases; nucleotides not matched to a gene: 8. The CDR3 DNA is TGTGCCAGCAGTCTTCCGGGACAGGTGAACAATGAGCAGTTCTTC. Translating it yields CASSLPGQVNNEQFF.

The chain combines TRBV7-2 with TRBJ2-3, with 7 bases identical to TRBD1. V shed 1 base and J 6 bases; nucleotides not matched to a gene: 16. This CDR3 has 18 residues. Per germline, CDR1 SGHTA and CDR2 FQGNSA. As DNA, the CDR3 is TGTGCCAGCAGCTTAGACTGGGGCAGGGGGTCGAACTCGGATACGCAGTATTTT. Translation: CASSLDWGRGSNSDTQYF.

The rearrangement uses TRBV7-6 and TRBJ2-3; perhaps TRBD2 as D (6 bases). There are 15 residues in the CDR3. Between the trimmed V and J ends, which lost 5 bases and 5 bases, there was a span of 17 bases. From germline, CDR1 is SGHVS and CDR2 FNYEAQ. The DNA of the CDR3 is TGTGCCAGCAGCCTTACGCGGGGCGCGGTAGATACGCAGTATTTT. Translation: CASSLTRGAVDTQYF. The full variable domain, in which reference TRBV7-6 and TRBJ2-3 provide the parts outside the CDR3, is GAGVSQSPRYKVTKRGQDVALRCDPISGHVSLYWYRQALGQGPEFLTYFNYEAQQDKSGLPNDRFSAERPEGSISTLTIQRTEQRDSAMYRCASSLTRGAVDTQYFGPGTRLTVL.

This chain connects TRBV7-8 to TRBJ2-7; D ambiguous. CDR1 is SGHVS, CDR2 FQNEAQ, per germline. Trimming stripped 1 base from V and 3 bases from J, with 10 bases between. This CDR3 is 14 amino acids long. The DNA of the CDR3 is TGTGCCAGCAGCTTAGGTGGTCGGAACTACGAGCAGTACTTC. Residues: CASSLGGRNYEQYF.

The chain employs TRBV6-1 and TRBJ2-1, with D perhaps given as TRBD1 or TRBD2 (5 bases each). CDR3 length: 14 residues. CDR1 and CDR2 from the germline V gene are MNHNS and SASEGT. Trimming removed 5 bases at V and 10 bases at J, with 18 bases between. The CDR3 DNA reads TGTGCCAGCAGTCTCGGGACGCCGGGATTGGAGCAGTTCTTC. It is translated as CASSLGTPGLEQFF.

This sequence joins TRBV14 and TRBJ2-1; perhaps TRBD1 as D (6 bases). V gave up 2 bases and J gave up 3 bases, with 14 bases separating them. Germline CDR1 SGHDN, CDR2 FVKESK. The CDR3 consists of 16 residues. CDR3 region: CASSQQDSLVYNEQFF. In nucleotides, the CDR3 is TGTGCCAGCAGCCAACAGGACAGTTTGGTCTACAATGAGCAGTTCTTC.

The V call is TRBV28, the J call TRBJ2-1, with 10 bases fitting TRBD1. The ends lost 4 bases at V and 9 bases at J; junction bases unmatched: 6. Germline assignment: CDR1 MDHEN and CDR2 SYDVKM. The CDR3 consists of 14 residues. As DNA, the CDR3 is TGTGCCAGCAGTTCCGGGACAGGGGTTGTTGAGCAGTTCTTC. Residues: CASSSGTGVVEQFF.

J is TRBJ2-5 and V is TRBV29-1; tentatively, D is TRBD1 (5 bases). The CDR3 is 12 amino acids. Germline CDR1 reads SQVTM; CDR2 reads ANQGSEA. V was shortened by 5 bases and J by 5 bases, with 12 bases between the two germline ends. This CDR3 reads CSVTGQTETQYF. The CDR3 region has the DNA TGCAGCGTTACCGGACAAACGGAGACCCAGTACTTC.

CDR3 loop: CASRPAGGDNEQFF. The CDR3 DNA sequence: TGTGCCAGCAGGCCAGCGGGAGGGGACAATGAGCAGTTCTTC. The chain joins TRBV11-2 to TRBJ2-1; 10 bases map to TRBD2. The length of the CDR3 is 14 residues. J gave up 5 bases and V 6 bases, and 4 bases lay outside the gene matches. Germline V gene data show CDR1 as SGHAT and CDR2 as FQNNGV.

This clone has a single count. CDR3 coding DNA: TGTGCTAGTGGTTTGGGGACAGGGGGCGCCTACGAGCAGTACTTC. Its translation is CASGLGTGGAYEQYF. This chain links TRBV12-5 with TRBJ2-7; 11 nucleotides match TRBD1. The CDR3 runs to 15 residues. The V gene's germline CDR1 is LGHNT and CDR2 FRNRAP. Trimming took 1 base from V and 2 from J; bases not matched to a gene: 1.

V and J are TRBV18 and TRBJ1-1, with a weak D call TRBD1 (6 bases). The CDR3 loop spans 15 amino acids. CDR1 is KGHSH, CDR2 LQKENI, per germline. V shed 6 bases and J shed 0 bases, with 14 bases lying between them. The CDR3 is CASSEGGGLNTEAFF. CDR3 bases: TGTGCCAGCTCCGAAGGGGGGGGCTTGAACACTGAAGCTTTCTTT.

This chain links TRBV9 with TRBJ2-3, with D unclear. V was trimmed by 4 bases and J by 6 bases, leaving 12 bases between them. The CDR3 is 13 residues long. CDR1 and CDR2 (germline): SGDLS, YYNGEE. CDR3 region: CASSRAGSDTQYF. Here the CDR3 DNA reads TGTGCCAGCAGCCGGGCCGGGTCGGATACGCAGTATTTT.